These T cell receptor beta chains were read from a single sample in a study of T cells after yellow fever vaccination. TCRdb analysed the 5' RACE reads with MiXCR anew, one entry per CDR3 protein. The sample shows under 600,000 distinct CDR3 sequences, around a fifth of them seen only once. The sample here was PBMCs, taken more than 20 days after the first yellow fever vaccination. The origin of the receptors is a man between 18 and 29 years old who received the YFV17D yellow fever vaccine. Both conserved end residues are part of each CDR3. The D gene is left open where the match is weak. Expanded clones are given a class, and other clones once, few, many or no size at all.

d_call j_call v_call clone_size cdr3_nt cdr3_aa
- TRBJ1-2 TRBV12-3/TRBV12-4 - TGTGCCAGCAGTTATGCTGACTCTTATGGCTACACCTTC CASSYADSYGYTF
- TRBJ1-3 TRBV7-9 few TGTGCCAGCAGCTTAGACAAGGGTGAAGCTGGAAACACCATATATTTT CASSLDKGEAGNTIYF
TRBD2 TRBJ2-3 TRBV12-3/TRBV12-4 - TGTGCCAGCAGTTGGCGGGGGGGCGTCTACACAGATACGCAGTATTTT CASSWRGGVYTDTQYF
- TRBJ2-2 TRBV25-1 - TGTGCCAGCAACGGCGGGGAGCTGTTTTTT CASNGGELFF
TRBD1 TRBJ1-1 TRBV19 few TGTGCCAGTAGTATCGGGACAGGAGTCACTGAAGCTTTCTTT CASSIGTGVTEAFF
TRBD1 TRBJ1-2 TRBV6-1 - TGTGCCAGCAGTACCTTAACCGGACAGGGTCTGTATGGCTACACCTTC CASSTLTGQGLYGYTF
- TRBJ2-1 TRBV7-2 few TGTGCCAGCAGCTCTCTCCCTGGGGATGAGCAGTTCTTC CASSSLPGDEQFF
- TRBJ2-5 TRBV7-2 - TGTGCCAGCACAGAGCGGAACCAAGAGACCCAGTACTTC CASTERNQETQYF
TRBD2 TRBJ2-2 TRBV12-3/TRBV12-4 few TGTGCCAGCAGTTGGGGACTAGCGGGGGCCGGGGAGCTGTTTTTT CASSWGLAGAGELFF
TRBD2 TRBJ2-3 TRBV7-6 - TGTGCCAGCAGCTTGGATAGCGGGGGGCACACAGATACGCAGTATTTT CASSLDSGGHTDTQYF
- TRBJ1-4 TRBV7-8 - TGTGCCAGCAGCTTAGCGAGGGGGTTCGCTAATGAAAAACTGTTTTTT CASSLARGFANEKLFF
TRBD1 TRBJ1-1 TRBV10-3 - TGTGCCATCAGTGACCGGGACAGATACATGAACACTGAAGCTTTCTTT CAISDRDRYMNTEAFF
TRBD2 TRBJ2-3 TRBV9 few TGTGCCAGCAGCGTAGCCCAGAGAACTAGCGGGGATTCAGATACGCAGTATTTT CASSVAQRTSGDSDTQYF
TRBD1 TRBJ1-2 TRBV18 - TGTGCCAGCTCACCCAGGACAGGGAATGATGGCTACACCTTC CASSPRTGNDGYTF
TRBD2 TRBJ2-3 TRBV24-1 many TGTGCCACCAGTGACACGCGGGGGTACGGAGATACGCAGTATTTT CATSDTRGYGDTQYF
- TRBJ2-7 TRBV6-5 - TGTGCCAGCAGTAACAGGGATAGGGTCGGCTACGAGCAGTACTTC CASSNRDRVGYEQYF
- TRBJ2-1 TRBV7-2 few TGTGCCAGCAGCTTAGCGGCGAGCCGAAATGAGCAGTTCTTC CASSLAASRNEQFF
- TRBJ2-3 TRBV2 many TGTGCCAGCGCGCGGAGGGAGGAAGATACGCAGTATTTT CASARREEDTQYF
- TRBJ2-3 TRBV3-1 - TGTGCCAGCAGGCGACCGGGGGATTCGCAGTATTTT CASRRPGDSQYF
- TRBJ1-5 TRBV6-2/TRBV6-3 - TGTGCCAGCAGTAATTTTGACCTCAGAAGTCAGCCCCAGCATTTT CASSNFDLRSQPQHF